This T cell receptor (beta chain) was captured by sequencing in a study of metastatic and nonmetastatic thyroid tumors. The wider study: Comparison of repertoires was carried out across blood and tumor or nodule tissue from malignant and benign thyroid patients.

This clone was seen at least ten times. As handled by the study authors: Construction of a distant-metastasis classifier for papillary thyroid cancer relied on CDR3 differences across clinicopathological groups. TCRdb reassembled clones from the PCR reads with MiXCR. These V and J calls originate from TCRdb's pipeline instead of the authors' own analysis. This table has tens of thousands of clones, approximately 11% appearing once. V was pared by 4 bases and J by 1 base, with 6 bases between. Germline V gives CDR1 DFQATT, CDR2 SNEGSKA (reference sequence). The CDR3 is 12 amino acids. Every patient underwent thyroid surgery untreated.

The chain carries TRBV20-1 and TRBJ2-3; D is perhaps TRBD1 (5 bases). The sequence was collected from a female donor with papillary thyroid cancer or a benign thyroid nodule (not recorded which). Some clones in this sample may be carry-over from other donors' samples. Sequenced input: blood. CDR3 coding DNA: TGCAGTGCTATAGGGGGCACAGATACGCAGTATTTT. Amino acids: CSAIGGTDTQYF.